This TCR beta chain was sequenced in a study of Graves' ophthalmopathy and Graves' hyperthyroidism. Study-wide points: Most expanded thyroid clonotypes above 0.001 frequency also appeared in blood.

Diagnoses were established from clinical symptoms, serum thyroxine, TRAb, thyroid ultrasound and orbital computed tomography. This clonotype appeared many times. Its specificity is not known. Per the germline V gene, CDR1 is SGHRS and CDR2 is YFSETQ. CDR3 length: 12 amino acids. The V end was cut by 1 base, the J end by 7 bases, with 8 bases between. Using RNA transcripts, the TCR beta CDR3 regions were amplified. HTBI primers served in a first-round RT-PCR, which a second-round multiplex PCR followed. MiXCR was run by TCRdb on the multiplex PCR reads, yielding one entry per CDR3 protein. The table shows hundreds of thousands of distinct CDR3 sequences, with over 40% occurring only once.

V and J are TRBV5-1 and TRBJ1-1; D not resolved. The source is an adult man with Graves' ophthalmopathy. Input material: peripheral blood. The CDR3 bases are TGCGCCAGCAGCTTGAAGGGTGATGAAGCTTTCTTT. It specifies CASSLKGDEAFF.